The rows below give T cell receptor beta chains drawn from one sample of a study of blood T cell repertoires in COVID-19. The protocol was immunoSEQ multiplex PCR, while the TCRdb copy is restricted to in-frame clones and leaves out a portion. This repertoire shows around 75,000 clones, more than 75% found once; its top ten account for roughly a fifth. The sequenced sample was peripheral blood. All receptors come from a human donor in a cohort sampled during active COVID-19. The CDR3 runs from the conserved cysteine through the conserved F or W. D genes are given only for firm matches. Some rows mark clone size as missing; the rest say once, few, many or name a class of expanded clone.

V gene,clone size,J gene,D gene,CDR3 DNA,CDR3 protein
TRBV3-1/TRBV3-2,NA,TRBJ2-7,NA,TGTGCCAGCAGCCAAGATATAGGACTTTCCTACGAGCAGTACTTC,CASSQDIGLSYEQYF
TRBV2,NA,TRBJ2-3,TRBD2,TGTGCCAGCAGTGGACGGGCAAGCGGGACGACAGATACGCAGTATTTT,CASSGRASGTTDTQYF
TRBV28,NA,TRBJ1-2,TRBD1,TGTGCCAGCAGTTTACCTCTTTGGGGACAGGGGGGTCATGGCTACACCTTC,CASSLPLWGQGGHGYTF
TRBV30,NA,TRBJ1-2,NA,TGTGCCTGGAGTGAACAGGGTGCTAACTATGGCTACACCTTC,CAWSEQGANYGYTF
TRBV19,few,TRBJ1-1,TRBD1,TGTGCCAGTACTACGGGGGTGTTGGGCAGGGGGCCCAAGAACACTGAAGCTTTCTTT,CASTTGVLGRGPKNTEAFF
TRBV7-8,NA,TRBJ2-5,NA,TGTGCCAGCAGCTTAGGGAGGATGAGTGAGACCCAGTACTTC,CASSLGRMSETQYF
TRBV11-2,NA,TRBJ2-2,TRBD2,TGTGCCAGCAGTCCCCGGACTAGCGGAGCCACCGGGGAGCTGTTTTTT,CASSPRTSGATGELFF
TRBV5-6,few,TRBJ1-1,NA,TGTGCCAGCAGCTGGGCGACAGGGAACACTGAAGCTTTCTTT,CASSWATGNTEAFF
TRBV7-9,NA,TRBJ2-1,TRBD2,TGTGCCAGCAGCTTAGGGACTAGCGAAGAGAAGCAGTTCTTC,CASSLGTSEEKQFF
TRBV19,NA,TRBJ2-2,NA,TGTGCCAGTAGTACAACAGGGTCCACCGGGGAGCTGTTTTTT,CASSTTGSTGELFF
TRBV4-3,once,TRBJ2-7,TRBD2,TGCGCCAGCAGCCGAGGTAGCGGGGGAAACTACGAGCAGTACTTC,CASSRGSGGNYEQYF
TRBV15,NA,TRBJ1-3,NA,TGTGCCACCAGCAGAGATTTGGGCCTCTCTGGAAACACCATATATTTT,CATSRDLGLSGNTIYF
TRBV6-5,NA,TRBJ1-4,NA,TGTGCCAGCAGTTCCCCGGGGGAGGTTCGCGAAAAACTGTTTTTT,CASSSPGEVREKLFF
TRBV2,NA,TRBJ2-3,NA,TGTGCCAGCACCTCCCGGGACACCAACACAGATACGCAGTATTTT,CASTSRDTNTDTQYF
TRBV7-8,few,TRBJ2-5,TRBD1,TGTGCCAGCAGCTTGGACAGGGGAGTGAGAGAGACCCAGTACTTC,CASSLDRGVRETQYF
TRBV5-1,NA,TRBJ1-1,NA,TGCGCCAGCAGCTTGGAGGGGCTCGGGTACACTGAAGCTTTCTTT,CASSLEGLGYTEAFF
TRBV10-1,NA,TRBJ2-1,TRBD2,TGCGCCAGCAGTGGTCCCGGGACTAGCGGGAGGGCCTACAATGAGCAGTTCTTC,CASSGPGTSGRAYNEQFF
TRBV7-2,NA,TRBJ1-2,NA,TGTGCCAGCACCCCTGGTGTCCAGGGTGTCGGCTACACCTTC,CASTPGVQGVGYTF
TRBV7-9,NA,TRBJ1-4,NA,TGTGCCAGCAGCAGACGACAGGCTGTAAATGAAAAACTGTTTTTT,CASSRRQAVNEKLFF
TRBV19,NA,TRBJ1-2,NA,TGTGCCAGTAGTATAAGCAGGGATTATGGCTACACCTTC,CASSISRDYGYTF
TRBV23-1,NA,TRBJ2-7,NA,TGCGCCAGCAGTCGGGCAGGCCCCTACGAGCAGTACTTC,CASSRAGPYEQYF
TRBV7-9,few,TRBJ2-1,TRBD2,TGTGCCAGCAGCTTAGCGGGAGGGCCGAATGAGCAGTTCTTC,CASSLAGGPNEQFF
TRBV10-2,NA,TRBJ2-7,TRBD2,TGCGCCAGCAATGGACTAGCCTTAGGGGAGCAGTACTTC,CASNGLALGEQYF
TRBV19,NA,TRBJ1-4,TRBD1,TGTGCCAGTAGCACCGACAGGGGGCGTTTTGATGAAAAACTGTTTTTT,CASSTDRGRFDEKLFF